This note documents a single T cell receptor (beta chain) sequence. As originally analysed: Estimation of nucleated cell counts relied on the amplification of reference gene primers. Method: immunoSEQ multiplex PCR; TCRdb's copy keeps in-frame clones and lacks some. That table gives V, J and clone size, and the DNA gave D and trimming. This sample yields some 48,000 clones, of which approximately 87% are seen a single time; 5.5% to 6% belongs to the top ten. These data originate in a study of blood T cell repertoires in COVID-19. Germline CDR1 LGHNA, CDR2 YSLEER. The CDR3 runs to 14 residues. The V end was cut by 4 bases, the J end by 7 bases, with 16 bases between.

The sequence derives from a woman between 55 and 75 years old with acute or convalescent COVID-19. The chain uses TRBV4-3 and TRBJ1-1; TRBD1 is a possible D gene (6 bases). Sequenced sample: peripheral blood. The CDR3, as DNA: TGCGCCAGCAGCCGAGAATGGGCAGGGGATGAAGCTTTCTTT. Its protein product is CASSREWAGDEAFF.